This TCR beta chain was obtained from a study of healthy donors' naive CD4 and CD8 T cells. Study-wide results and limits: Most V and J genes were reportedly biased between naive CD4+ and CD8+ cells. Possible naive T cell homeostatic proliferation bias remained unaddressed. Negatively charged CDR3s marked CD8+ lineage; positively charged CDR3s marked CD4+ lineage.

TCR libraries were built from about 520 ng of total RNA by linear amplification. A single record per CDR3 protein comes from TCRdb applying MiXCR to the reads. The sample includes 200,000 or so distinct CDR3 sequences, over 60% of them seen just once. The ends were cut back, 4 bases at V and 5 bases at J, with 5 bases in the middle. This CDR3 region has 12 residues. Germline assignment: CDR1 KGHDR and CDR2 SFDVKD. Concerning this clonotype: Its target is unknown.

The V gene is TRBV24-1, the J gene TRBJ2-1; D is undetermined. The sequenced sample consisted of naive CD4+ and CD8+ T cells sorted from blood, pooled from several donors. The source is a pool of human donors in good health; the sample pools cells from several healthy donors. CDR3 protein: CATSDSNNEQFF. CDR3 sequence (DNA): TGTGCCACCAGTGACTCAAACAATGAGCAGTTCTTC.